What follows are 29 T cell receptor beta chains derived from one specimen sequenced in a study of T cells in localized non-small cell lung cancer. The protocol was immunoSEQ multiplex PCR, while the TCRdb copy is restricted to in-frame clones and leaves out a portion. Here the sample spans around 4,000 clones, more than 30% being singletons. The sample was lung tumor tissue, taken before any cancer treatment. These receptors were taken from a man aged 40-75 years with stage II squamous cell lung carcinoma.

CDR3 sequence reads: CASSPRTGDSYGYTF. In DNA, the CDR3 is TGTGCCAGCAGCCCGAGGACAGGGGATAGCTATGGCTACACCTTC. The rearrangement uses TRBV11-3 and TRBJ1-2; 9 bases match TRBD1. The germline CDR1 and CDR2 sequences are SGHNT and YENEEA. The CDR3 spans 15 residues. V shed 5 bases, J shed 4 bases, and the junction held 8 bases outside the gene matches.

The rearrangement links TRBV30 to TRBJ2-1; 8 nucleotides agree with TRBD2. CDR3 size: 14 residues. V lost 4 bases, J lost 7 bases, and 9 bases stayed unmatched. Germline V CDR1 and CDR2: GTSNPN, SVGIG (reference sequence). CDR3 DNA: TGTGCCTGGACTAGGGGACTAGAAACTAATGAGCAGTTCTTC. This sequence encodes CAWTRGLETNEQFF.

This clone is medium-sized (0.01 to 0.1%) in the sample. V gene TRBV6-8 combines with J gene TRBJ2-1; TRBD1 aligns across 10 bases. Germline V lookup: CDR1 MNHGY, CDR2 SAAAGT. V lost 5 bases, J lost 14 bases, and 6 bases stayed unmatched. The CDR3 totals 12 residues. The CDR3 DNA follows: TGTGCCAGCAGTCCCTTGGGGACAGGGGAGTTCTTC. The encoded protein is CASSPLGTGEFF.

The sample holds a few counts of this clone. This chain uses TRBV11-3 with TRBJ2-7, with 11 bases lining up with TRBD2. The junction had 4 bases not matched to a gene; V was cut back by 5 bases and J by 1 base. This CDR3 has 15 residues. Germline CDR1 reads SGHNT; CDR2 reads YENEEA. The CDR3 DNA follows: TGTGCCAGCAGCATGCCTAGCGGGAGGTCCTACGAGCAGTACTTC. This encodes CASSMPSGRSYEQYF.

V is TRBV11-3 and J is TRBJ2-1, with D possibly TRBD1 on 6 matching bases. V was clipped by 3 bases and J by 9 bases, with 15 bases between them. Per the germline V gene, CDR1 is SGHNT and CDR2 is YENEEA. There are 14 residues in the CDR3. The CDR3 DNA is TGTGCCAGCAGCTTGGGGATTAAGACAGGTGAGCAGTTCTTC. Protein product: CASSLGIKTGEQFF. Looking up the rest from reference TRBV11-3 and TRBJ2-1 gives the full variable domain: EAGVVQSPRYKIIEKKQPVAFWCNPISGHNTLYWYLQNLGQGPELLIRYENEEAVDDSQLPKDRFSAERLKGVDSTLKIQPAELGDSAVYLCASSLGIKTGEQFFGPGTRLTVL.

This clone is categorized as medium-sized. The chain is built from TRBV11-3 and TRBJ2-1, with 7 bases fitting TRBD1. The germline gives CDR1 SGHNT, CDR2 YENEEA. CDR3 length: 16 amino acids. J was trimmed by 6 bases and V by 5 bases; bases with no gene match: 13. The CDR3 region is CASSDLIQGSGNEQFF. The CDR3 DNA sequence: TGTGCCAGCAGCGACCTTATACAGGGGTCGGGCAATGAGCAGTTCTTC.

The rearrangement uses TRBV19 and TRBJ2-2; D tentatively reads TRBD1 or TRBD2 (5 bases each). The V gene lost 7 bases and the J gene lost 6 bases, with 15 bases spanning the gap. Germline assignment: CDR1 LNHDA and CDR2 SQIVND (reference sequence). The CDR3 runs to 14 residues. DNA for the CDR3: TGTGCCAGTACCGAGCAGGGAGACTCCGGGGAGCTGTTTTTT. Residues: CASTEQGDSGELFF.

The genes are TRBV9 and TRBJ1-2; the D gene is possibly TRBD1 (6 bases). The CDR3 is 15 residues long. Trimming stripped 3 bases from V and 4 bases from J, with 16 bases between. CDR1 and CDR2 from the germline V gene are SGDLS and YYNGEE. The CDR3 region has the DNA TGTGCCAGCAGCGAAGGGGTGGACAGTAGCTATGGCTACACCTTC. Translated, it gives CASSEGVDSSYGYTF.

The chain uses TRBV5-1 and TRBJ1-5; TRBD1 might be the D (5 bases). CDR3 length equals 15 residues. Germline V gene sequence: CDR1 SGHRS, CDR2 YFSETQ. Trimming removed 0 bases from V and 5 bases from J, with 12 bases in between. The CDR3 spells CASSLAGWDDQPQHF. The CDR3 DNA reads TGCGCCAGCAGCTTGGCGGGGTGGGACGATCAGCCCCAGCATTTT.

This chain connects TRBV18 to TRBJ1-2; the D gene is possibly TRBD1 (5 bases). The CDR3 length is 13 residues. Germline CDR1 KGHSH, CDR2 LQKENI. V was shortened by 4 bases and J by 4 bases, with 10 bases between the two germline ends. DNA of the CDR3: TGTGCCAGCTCACGCTTGGACATCTATGGCTACACCTTC. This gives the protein CASSRLDIYGYTF.

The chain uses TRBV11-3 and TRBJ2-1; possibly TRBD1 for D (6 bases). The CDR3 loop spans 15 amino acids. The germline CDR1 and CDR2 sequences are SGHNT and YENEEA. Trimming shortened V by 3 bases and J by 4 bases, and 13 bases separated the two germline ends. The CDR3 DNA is TGTGCCAGCAGCTTTCAGGGGTTTATTTACAATGAGCAGTTCTTC. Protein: CASSFQGFIYNEQFF.

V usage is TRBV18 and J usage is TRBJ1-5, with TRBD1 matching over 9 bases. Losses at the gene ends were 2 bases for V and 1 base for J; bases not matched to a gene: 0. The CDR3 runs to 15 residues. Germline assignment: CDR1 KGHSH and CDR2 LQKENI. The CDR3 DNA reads TGTGCCAGCTCACCAGGGACAGGGAGCAATCAGCCCCAGCATTTT. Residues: CASSPGTGSNQPQHF.

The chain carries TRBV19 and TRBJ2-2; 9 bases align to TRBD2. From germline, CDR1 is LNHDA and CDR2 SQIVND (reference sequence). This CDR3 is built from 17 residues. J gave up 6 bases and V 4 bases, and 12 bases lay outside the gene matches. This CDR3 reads CASSKGGRAVRAGELFF. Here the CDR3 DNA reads TGTGCCAGTAGTAAGGGCGGGAGGGCCGTGAGGGCCGGGGAGCTGTTTTTT.

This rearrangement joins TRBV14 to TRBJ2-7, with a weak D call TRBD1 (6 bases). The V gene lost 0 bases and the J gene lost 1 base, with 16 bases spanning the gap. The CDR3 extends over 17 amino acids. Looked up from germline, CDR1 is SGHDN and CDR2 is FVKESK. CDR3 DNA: TGTGCCAGCAGCCAAGATCTCAGGACAGAACTTTCCTACGAGCAGTACTTC. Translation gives CASSQDLRTELSYEQYF.

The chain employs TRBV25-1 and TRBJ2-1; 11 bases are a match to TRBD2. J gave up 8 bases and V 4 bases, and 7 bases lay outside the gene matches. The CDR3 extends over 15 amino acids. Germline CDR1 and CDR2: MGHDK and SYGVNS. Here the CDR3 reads CASSVVSGRGDEQFF. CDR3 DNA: TGTGCCAGCAGTGTAGTTAGCGGGAGGGGAGATGAGCAGTTCTTC.

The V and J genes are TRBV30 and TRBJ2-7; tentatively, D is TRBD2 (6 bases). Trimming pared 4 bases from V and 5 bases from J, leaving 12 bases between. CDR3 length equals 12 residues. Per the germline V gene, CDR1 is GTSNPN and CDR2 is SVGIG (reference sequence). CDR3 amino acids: CAWIDLANEQYF. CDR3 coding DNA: TGTGCCTGGATAGATCTAGCGAACGAGCAGTACTTC.

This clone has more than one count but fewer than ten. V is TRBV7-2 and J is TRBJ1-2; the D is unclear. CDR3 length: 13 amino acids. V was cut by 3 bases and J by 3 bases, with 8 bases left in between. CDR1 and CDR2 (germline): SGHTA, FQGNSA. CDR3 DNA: TGTGCCAGCAGCTTCGCGGATGACTATGGCTACACCTTC. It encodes CASSFADDYGYTF.

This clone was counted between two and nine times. The DNA of the CDR3 is TGTGCCAGTAGTATAGGGACAGTGAACACTGAAGCTTTCTTT. Translation: CASSIGTVNTEAFF. J is TRBJ1-1 and V is TRBV19, with TRBD1 as a possible D gene (6 bases). The V gene lost 1 base and the J gene lost 0 bases, with 6 bases spanning the gap. Germline V lookup: CDR1 LNHDA, CDR2 SQIVND (reference sequence). The CDR3 contains 14 residues.

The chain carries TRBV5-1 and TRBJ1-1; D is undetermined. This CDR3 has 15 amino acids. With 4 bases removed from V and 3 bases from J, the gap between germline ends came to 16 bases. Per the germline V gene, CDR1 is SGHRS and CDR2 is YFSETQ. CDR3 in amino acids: CASSTRTGSDTEAFF. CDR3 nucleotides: TGCGCCAGCAGCACAAGAACGGGTAGCGACACTGAAGCTTTCTTT.

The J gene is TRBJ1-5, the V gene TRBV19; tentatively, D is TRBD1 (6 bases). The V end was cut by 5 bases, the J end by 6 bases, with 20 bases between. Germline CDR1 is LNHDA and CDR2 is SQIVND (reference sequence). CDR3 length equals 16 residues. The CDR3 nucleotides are TGTGCCAGTAGTCCCGATCAGGGGACGGTGGGTCAGCCCCAGCATTTT. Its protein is CASSPDQGTVGQPQHF.

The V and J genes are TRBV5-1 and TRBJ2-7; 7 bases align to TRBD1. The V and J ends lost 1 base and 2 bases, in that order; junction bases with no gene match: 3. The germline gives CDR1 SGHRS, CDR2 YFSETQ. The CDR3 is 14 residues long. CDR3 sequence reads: CASSLTGTAYEQYF. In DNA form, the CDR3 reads TGCGCCAGCAGCTTGACTGGGACAGCCTACGAGCAGTACTTC.

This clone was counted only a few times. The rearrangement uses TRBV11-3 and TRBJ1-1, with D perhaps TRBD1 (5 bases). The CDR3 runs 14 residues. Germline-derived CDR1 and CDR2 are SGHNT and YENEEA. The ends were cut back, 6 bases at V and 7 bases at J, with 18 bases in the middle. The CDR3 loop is CASSSGTLGSEAFF. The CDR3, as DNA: TGTGCCAGCAGTTCCGGGACCTTAGGCAGTGAAGCTTTCTTT.

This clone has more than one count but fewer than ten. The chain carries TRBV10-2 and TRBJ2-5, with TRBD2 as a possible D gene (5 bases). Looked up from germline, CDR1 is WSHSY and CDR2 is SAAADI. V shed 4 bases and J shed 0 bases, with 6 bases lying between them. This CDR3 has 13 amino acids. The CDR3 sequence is CASSGGYQETQYF. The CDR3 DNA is TGCGCCAGCAGTGGAGGGTACCAAGAGACCCAGTACTTC.

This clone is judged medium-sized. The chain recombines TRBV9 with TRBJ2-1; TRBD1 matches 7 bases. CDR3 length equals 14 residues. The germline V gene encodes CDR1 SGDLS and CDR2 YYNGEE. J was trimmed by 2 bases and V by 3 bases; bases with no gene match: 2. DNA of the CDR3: TGTGCCAGCAGCGCCGGGACAGCCTACAATGAGCAGTTCTTC. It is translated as CASSAGTAYNEQFF.

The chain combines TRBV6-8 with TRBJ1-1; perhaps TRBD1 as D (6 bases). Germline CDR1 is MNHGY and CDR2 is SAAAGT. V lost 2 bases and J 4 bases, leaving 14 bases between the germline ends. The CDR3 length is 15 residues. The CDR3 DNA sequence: TGTGCCAGCAGTTACAAAGGGGGGATGAGCACTGAAGCTTTCTTT. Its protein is CASSYKGGMSTEAFF.

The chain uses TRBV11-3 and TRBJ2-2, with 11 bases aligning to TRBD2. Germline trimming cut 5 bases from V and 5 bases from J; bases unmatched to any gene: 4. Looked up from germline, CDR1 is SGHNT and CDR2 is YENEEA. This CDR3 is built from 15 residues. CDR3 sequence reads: CASSASGRSTGELFF. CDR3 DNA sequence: TGTGCCAGCAGCGCTAGCGGGAGGTCGACCGGGGAGCTGTTTTTT.

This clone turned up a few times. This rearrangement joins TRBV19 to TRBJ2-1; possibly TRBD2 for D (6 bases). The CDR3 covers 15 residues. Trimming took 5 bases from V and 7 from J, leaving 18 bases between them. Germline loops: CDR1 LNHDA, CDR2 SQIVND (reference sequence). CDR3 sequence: CASSPRLDPANEQFF. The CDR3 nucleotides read TGTGCCAGTAGTCCTAGACTAGATCCCGCGAATGAGCAGTTCTTC.

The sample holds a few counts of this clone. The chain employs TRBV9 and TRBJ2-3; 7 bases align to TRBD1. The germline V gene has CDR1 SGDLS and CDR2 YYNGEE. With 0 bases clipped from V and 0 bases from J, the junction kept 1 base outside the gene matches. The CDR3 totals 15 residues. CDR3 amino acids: CASSVEGQSTDTQYF. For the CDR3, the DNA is TGTGCCAGCAGCGTAGAGGGACAGAGCACAGATACGCAGTATTTT.

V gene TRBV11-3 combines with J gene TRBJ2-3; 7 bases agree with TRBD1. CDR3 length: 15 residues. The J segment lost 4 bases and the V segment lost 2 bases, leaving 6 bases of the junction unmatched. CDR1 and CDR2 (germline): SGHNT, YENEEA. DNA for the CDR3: TGTGCCAGCAGCTTAACAGGGGTGCGAGCAGATACGCAGTATTTT. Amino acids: CASSLTGVRADTQYF.